This entry is about one T cell receptor beta chain. These data originate in a study of blood T cell repertoires in COVID-19. Study background: Sources were T cells, B-cell-depleted T cells, or PBMCs; the material itself was cDNA or gDNA.

The CDR3 is 16 residues long. Germline V gene sequence: CDR1 SGDLS, CDR2 YYNGEE. The junction had 16 bases not matched to a gene; V was cut back by 4 bases and J by 7 bases. In the authors' methods: How many nucleated cells were present was estimated from reference gene primer amplification. Profiled with immunoSEQ multiplex PCR; TCRdb holds only in-frame clones, not every one. D and trimming come from the DNA, and the V and J calls and clone size come from that table. The sample has about 170,000 clones, around 84% seen once. Seattle researchers signed up patients amid active infection and tracked them longitudinally.

The receptor was derived from a woman of 80 years or more with COVID-19, enrolled during active disease. J is TRBJ1-2 and V is TRBV9; 7 bases are a match to TRBD1. Sequenced material: peripheral blood. In DNA form, the CDR3 reads TGTGCCAGCAGCAAGGGGGGACAGCACCAAGGGGCTGGCTACACCTTC. Its protein product is CASSKGGQHQGAGYTF. Based on the CDR3 plus reference TRBV9 and TRBJ1-2, the full variable domain is DSGVTQTPKHLITATGQRVTLRCSPRSGDLSVYWYQQSLDQGLQFLIQYYNGEERAKGNILERFSAQQFPDLHSELNLSSLELGDSALYFCASSKGGQHQGAGYTFGSGTRLTVV.